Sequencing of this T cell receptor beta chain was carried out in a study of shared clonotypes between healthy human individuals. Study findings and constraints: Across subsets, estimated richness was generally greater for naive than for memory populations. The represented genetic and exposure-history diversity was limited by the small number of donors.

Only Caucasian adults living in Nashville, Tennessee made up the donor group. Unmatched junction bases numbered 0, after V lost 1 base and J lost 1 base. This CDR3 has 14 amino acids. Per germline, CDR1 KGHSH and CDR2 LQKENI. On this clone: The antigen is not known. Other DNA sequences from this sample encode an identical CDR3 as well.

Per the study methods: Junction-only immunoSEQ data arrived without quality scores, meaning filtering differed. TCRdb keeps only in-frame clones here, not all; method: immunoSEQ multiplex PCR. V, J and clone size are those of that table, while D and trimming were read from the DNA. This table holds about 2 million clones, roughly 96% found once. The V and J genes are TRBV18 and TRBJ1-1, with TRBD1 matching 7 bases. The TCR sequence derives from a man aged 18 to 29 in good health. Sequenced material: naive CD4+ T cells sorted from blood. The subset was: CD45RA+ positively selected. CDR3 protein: CASSPRTGNTEAFF. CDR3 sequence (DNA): TGTGCCAGCTCACCACGGACAGGGAACACTGAAGCTTTCTTT.